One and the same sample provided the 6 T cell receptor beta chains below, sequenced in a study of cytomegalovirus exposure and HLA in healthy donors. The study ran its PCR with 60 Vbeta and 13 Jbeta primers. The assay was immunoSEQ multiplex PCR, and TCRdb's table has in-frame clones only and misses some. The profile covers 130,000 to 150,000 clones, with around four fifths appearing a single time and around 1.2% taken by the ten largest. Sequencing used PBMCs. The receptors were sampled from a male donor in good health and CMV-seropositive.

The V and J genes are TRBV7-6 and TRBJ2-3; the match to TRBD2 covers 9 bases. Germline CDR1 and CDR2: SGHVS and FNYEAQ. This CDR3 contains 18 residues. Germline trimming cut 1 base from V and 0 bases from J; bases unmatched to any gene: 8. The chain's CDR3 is CASSLGGRGGYSTDTQYF. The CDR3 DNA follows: TGTGCCAGCAGCTTAGGCGGGCGGGGGGGCTACAGCACAGATACGCAGTATTTT.

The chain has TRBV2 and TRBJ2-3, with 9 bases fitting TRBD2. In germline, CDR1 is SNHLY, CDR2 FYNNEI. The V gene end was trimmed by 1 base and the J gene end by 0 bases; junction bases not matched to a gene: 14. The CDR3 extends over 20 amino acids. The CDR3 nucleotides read TGTGCCAGCAGTGAAGTCACTAGCGGGTGGAGGGCGGGGAGCACAGATACGCAGTATTTT. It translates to CASSEVTSGWRAGSTDTQYF. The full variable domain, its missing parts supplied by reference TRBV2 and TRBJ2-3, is EPEVTQTPSHQVTQMGQEVILRCVPISNHLYFYWYRQILGQKVEFLVSFYNNEISEKSEIFDDQFSVERPDGSNFTLKIRSTKLEDSAMYFCASSEVTSGWRAGSTDTQYFGPGTRLTVL.

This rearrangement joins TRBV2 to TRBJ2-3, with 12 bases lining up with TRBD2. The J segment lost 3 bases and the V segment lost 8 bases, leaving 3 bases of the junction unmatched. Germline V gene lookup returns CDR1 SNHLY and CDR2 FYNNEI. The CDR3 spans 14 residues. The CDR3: CASLLAGGTDTQYF. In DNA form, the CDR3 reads TGTGCCAGCTTACTAGCGGGAGGAACAGATACGCAGTATTTT.

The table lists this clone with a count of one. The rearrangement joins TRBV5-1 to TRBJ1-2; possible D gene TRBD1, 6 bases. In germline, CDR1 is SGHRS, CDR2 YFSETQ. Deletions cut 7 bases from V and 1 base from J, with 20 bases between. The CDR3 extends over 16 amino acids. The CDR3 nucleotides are TGCGCCAGCGGGGACGCCAGGGGCTCCAATAACTATGGCTACACCTTC. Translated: CASGDARGSNNYGYTF.

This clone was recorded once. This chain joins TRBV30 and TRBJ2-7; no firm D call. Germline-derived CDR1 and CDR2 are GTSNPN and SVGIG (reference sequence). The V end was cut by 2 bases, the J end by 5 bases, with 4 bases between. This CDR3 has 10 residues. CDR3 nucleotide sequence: TGTGCCTGGAGTCGCGACGAGCAGTACTTC. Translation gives CAWSRDEQYF.

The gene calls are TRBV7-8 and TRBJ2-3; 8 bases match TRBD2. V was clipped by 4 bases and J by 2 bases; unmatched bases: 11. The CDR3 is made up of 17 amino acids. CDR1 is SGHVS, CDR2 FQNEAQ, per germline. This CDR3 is CASSSPRTSLSTDTQYF. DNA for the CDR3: TGTGCCAGCAGCTCACCCCGGACTAGCTTATCCACAGATACGCAGTATTTT.